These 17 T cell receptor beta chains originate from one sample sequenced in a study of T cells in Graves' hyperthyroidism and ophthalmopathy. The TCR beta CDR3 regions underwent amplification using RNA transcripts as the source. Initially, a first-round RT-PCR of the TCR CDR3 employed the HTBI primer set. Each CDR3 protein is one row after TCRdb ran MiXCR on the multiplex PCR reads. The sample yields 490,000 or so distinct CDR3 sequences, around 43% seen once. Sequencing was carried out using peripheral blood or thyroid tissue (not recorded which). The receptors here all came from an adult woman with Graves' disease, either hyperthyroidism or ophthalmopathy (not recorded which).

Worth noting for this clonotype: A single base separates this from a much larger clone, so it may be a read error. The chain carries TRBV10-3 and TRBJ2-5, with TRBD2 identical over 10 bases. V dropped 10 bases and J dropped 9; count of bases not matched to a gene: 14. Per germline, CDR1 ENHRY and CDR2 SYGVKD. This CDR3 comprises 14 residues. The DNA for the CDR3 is TGTGCCAGCAGCTACCTAGCGGGAGCAGGGGCCCAGTACTTC. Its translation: CASSYLAGAGAQYF.

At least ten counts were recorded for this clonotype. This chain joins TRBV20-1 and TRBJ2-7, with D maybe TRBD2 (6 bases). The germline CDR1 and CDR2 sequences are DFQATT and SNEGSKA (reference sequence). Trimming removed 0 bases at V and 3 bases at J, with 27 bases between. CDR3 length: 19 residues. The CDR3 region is CSARDFRASVSGRGYEQYF. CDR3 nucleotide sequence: TGCAGTGCTAGAGATTTCAGGGCTAGCGTCAGTGGTCGTGGCTACGAGCAGTACTTC.

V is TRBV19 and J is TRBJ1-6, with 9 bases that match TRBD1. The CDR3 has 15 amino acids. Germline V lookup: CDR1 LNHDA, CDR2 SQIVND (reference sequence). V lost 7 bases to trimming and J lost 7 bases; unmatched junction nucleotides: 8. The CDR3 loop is CASTPGQGENSPLHF. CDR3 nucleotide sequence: TGTGCCAGTACCCCGGGACAGGGCGAAAATTCACCCCTCCACTTT.

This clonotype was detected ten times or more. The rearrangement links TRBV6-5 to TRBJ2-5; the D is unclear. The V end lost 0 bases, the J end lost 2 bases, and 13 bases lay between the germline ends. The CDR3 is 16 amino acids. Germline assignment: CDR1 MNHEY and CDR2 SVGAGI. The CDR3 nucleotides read TGTGCCAGCAGTTACTCCCCCAGGAACCTTCAAGAGACCCAGTACTTC. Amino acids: CASSYSPRNLQETQYF.

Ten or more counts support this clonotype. This CDR3 reads CSARAPGQNKETQYF. CDR3 nucleotide sequence: TGCAGTGCTAGAGCCCCAGGGCAGAATAAAGAGACCCAGTACTTC. The rearrangement uses TRBV20-1 and TRBJ2-5, with D possibly being TRBD1 (5 bases). Per germline, CDR1 DFQATT and CDR2 SNEGSKA (reference sequence). The CDR3 is 15 amino acids. V was pared by 1 base and J by 3 bases, with 15 bases between.

Written as DNA, the CDR3 is TGCACGGGCCATAACAGGGGGCAGAATGAAAAACTGTTTTTT. It is translated as CTGHNRGQNEKLFF. The chain has TRBV29-1 and TRBJ1-4, with 9 nucleotides matching TRBD1. CDR3 length: 14 amino acids. Per the germline V gene, CDR1 is SQVTM and CDR2 is ANQGSEA.

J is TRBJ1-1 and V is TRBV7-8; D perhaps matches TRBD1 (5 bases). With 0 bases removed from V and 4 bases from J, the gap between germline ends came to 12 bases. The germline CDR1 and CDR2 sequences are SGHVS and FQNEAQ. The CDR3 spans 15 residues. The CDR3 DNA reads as TGTGCCAGCAGCTTAGCGTTGGGGGTGGGCACTGAAGCTTTCTTT. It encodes CASSLALGVGTEAFF.

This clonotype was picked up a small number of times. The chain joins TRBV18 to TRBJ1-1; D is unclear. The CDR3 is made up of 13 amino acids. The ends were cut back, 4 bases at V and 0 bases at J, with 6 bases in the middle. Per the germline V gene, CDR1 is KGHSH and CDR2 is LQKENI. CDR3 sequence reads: CASSRLVNTEAFF. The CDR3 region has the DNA TGTGCCAGCTCACGGCTAGTGAACACTGAAGCTTTCTTT.

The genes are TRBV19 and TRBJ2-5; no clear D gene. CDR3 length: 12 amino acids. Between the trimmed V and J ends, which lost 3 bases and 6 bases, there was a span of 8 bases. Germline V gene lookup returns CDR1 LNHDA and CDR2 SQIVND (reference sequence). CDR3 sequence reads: CASSIGRQTQYF. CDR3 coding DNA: TGTGCCAGTAGTATTGGAAGACAGACCCAGTACTTC. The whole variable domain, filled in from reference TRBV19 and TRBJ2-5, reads DGGITQSPKYLFRKEGQNVTLSCEQNLNHDAMYWYRQDPGQGLRLIYYSQIVNDFQKGDIAEGYSVSREKKESFPLTVTSAQKNPTAFYLCASSIGRQTQYFGPGTRLLVL.

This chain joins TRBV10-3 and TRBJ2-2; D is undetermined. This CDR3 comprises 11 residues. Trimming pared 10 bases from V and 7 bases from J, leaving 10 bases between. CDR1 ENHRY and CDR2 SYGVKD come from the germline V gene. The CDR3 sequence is CASTENGELFF. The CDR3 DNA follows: TGTGCCAGCACCGAGAACGGGGAGCTGTTTTTT.

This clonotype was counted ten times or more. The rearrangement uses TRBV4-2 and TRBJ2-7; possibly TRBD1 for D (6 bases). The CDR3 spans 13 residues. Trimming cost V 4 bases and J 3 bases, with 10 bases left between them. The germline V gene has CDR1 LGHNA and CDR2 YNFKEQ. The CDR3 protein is CASSRDKLYEQYF. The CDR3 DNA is TGTGCCAGCAGCCGGGACAAGCTCTACGAGCAGTACTTC.

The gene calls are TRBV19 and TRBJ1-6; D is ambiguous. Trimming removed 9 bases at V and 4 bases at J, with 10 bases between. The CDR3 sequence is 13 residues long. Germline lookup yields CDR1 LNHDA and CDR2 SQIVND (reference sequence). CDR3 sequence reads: CASTDGYNSPLHF. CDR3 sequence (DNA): TGTGCCAGCACGGACGGATATAATTCACCCCTCCACTTT.

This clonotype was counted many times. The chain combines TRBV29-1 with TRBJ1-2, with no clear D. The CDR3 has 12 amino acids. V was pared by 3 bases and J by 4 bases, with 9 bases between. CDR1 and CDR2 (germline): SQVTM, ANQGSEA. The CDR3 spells CSVDDTGYGYTF. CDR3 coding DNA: TGCAGCGTTGATGATACGGGCTATGGCTACACCTTC. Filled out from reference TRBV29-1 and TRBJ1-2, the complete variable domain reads SAVISQKPSRDICQRGTSLTIQCQVDSQVTMMFWYRQQPGQSLTLIATANQGSEATYESGFVIDKFPISRPNLTFSTLTVSNMSPEDSSIYLCSVDDTGYGYTFGSGTRLTVV.

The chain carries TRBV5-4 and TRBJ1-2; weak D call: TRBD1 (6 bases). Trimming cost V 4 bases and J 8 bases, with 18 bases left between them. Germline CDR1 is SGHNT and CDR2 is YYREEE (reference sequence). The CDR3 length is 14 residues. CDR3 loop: CASSIHGGGVGYTF. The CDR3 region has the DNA TGTGCCAGCAGCATACACGGAGGGGGGGTCGGCTACACCTTC.

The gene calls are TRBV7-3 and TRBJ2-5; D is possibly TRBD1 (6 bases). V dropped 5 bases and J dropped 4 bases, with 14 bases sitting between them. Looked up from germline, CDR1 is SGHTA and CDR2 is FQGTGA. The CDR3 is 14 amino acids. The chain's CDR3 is CASSTTGKGETQYF. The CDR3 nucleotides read TGTGCCAGCAGCACAACAGGGAAGGGAGAGACCCAGTACTTC.

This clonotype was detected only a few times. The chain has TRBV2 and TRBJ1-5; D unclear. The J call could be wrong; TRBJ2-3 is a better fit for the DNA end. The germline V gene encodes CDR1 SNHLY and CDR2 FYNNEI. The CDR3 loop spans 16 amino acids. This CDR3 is CASTKVPARSTDTQYF. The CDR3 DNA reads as TGTGCCAGCACGAAGGTCCCAGCAAGGAGCACAGATACGCAGTATTTT.

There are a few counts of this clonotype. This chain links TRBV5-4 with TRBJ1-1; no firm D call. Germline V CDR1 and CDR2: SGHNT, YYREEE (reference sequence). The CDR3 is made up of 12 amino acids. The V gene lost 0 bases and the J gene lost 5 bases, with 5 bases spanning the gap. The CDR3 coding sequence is TGTGCCAGCAGCTTGGATATTACTGAAGCTTTCTTT. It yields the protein CASSLDITEAFF. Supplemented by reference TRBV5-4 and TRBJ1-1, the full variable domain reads ETGVTQSPTHLIKTRGQQVTLRCSSQSGHNTVSWYQQALGQGPQFIFQYYREEENGRGNFPPRFSGLQFPNYSSELNVNALELDDSALYLCASSLDITEAFFGQGTRLTVV.